This TCR beta chain was captured in a study of T-cell reconstitution after alpha-beta-depleted transplantation in children. The TCRbeta library was prepared with unique molecular identifiers. TCRdb used MiXCR to reprocess the PCR reads, holding one entry per CDR3 protein. The sample includes about 360,000 distinct CDR3 sequences, about 14% of them seen just once. This clonotype was observed a few times. From germline, CDR1 is KGHSH and CDR2 LQKENI. Trimming shortened V by 6 bases and J by 1 base, and 11 bases separated the two germline ends. There are 14 residues in the CDR3. The sequencing here drew on PBMCs, taken from the stem cell graft. The source of this sequence is a human donor who donated a stem cell graft to a child with Fanconi anemia. The chain employs TRBV18 and TRBJ2-3; D is perhaps TRBD1 (6 bases). CDR3 in amino acids: CASSPGDGTDTQYF. CDR3 DNA: TGTGCCAGCTCTCCAGGGGACGGCACAGATACGCAGTATTTT.